Sequencing of this TCR beta chain was carried out in a study of blood T cell repertoires in COVID-19. Study summary: Acute and convalescent COVID-19 specimens originated in the United States, Italy and Spain. The cDNA or gDNA used as material had been derived from T cells, B-cell-depleted T cells, or PBMCs.

Clones were sequenced by immunoSEQ multiplex PCR, and TCRdb holds only the in-frame ones, with some missing. The sample carries 90,000 to 150,000 clones, 81% recorded once. Sequenced sample: peripheral blood. The clonotype comes from a human donor in a cohort sampled during active COVID-19.

This CDR3 is CASSQLGMRGGPKMTYGYTF. DNA for the CDR3: TGCGCCAGCAGCCAGTTAGGGATGCGTGGAGGGCCCAAAATGACCTATGGCTACACCTTC. The chain is built from TRBV4-1 and TRBJ1-2; D is unresolved. CDR1 MGHRA and CDR2 YSYEKL come from the germline V gene. The V gene lost 3 bases and the J gene lost 4 bases, with 30 bases spanning the gap. The CDR3 has 20 amino acids.